The 13 T cell receptor beta chains in this list originate from one sample, sequenced in a study of cytotoxic CD8 clonotypes in ibrutinib-treated CLL. Using immunoSEQ multiplex PCR, the repertoire was profiled, and TCRdb retains in-frame clones only, with some absent. The sample carries 250,000 to 350,000 clones, roughly 76% recorded once. Sequencing was performed on PBMCs, taken at disease progression, from a patient treated with ibrutinib. The receptors come from a human donor with chronic lymphocytic leukemia.

This clone has just one count. The CDR3 is CASKSLGSNQPQHF. CDR3 sequence (DNA): TGTGCCAGCAAGTCCTTGGGGAGCAATCAGCCCCAGCATTTT. The V call is TRBV6-6, the J call TRBJ1-5; D not certain. CDR1 and CDR2 (germline): MNHNY, SVGAGI (reference sequence). V lost 7 bases to trimming and J lost 1 base, with 11 bases between them. This CDR3 is built from 14 residues.

This clone was detected only a few times. The chain is built from TRBV5-1 and TRBJ2-2, with D tentatively TRBD1 (6 bases). V lost 0 bases and J 4 bases, leaving 10 bases between the germline ends. CDR3 length: 15 residues. Germline loops: CDR1 SGHRS, CDR2 YFSETQ. CDR3 amino acids: CASSLESGVTGELFF. The CDR3 region has the DNA TGCGCCAGCAGCTTGGAATCAGGGGTCACCGGGGAGCTGTTTTTT.

The J gene is TRBJ2-2, the V gene TRBV7-6; D may be TRBD1 (6 bases). V was pared by 2 bases and J by 1 base, with 11 bases between. CDR1 and CDR2 (germline): SGHVS, FNYEAQ. The CDR3 length is 16 residues. CDR3 sequence (DNA): TGTGCCAGCAGCTTAATCTCCAGGGGGAACACCGGGGAGCTGTTTTTT. Amino acids: CASSLISRGNTGELFF.

The chain employs TRBV9 and TRBJ2-1; 9 nucleotides agree with TRBD1. The V gene end was trimmed by 7 bases and the J gene end by 6 bases; junction bases not matched to a gene: 8. The CDR3 totals 14 residues. Germline CDR1 SGDLS, CDR2 YYNGEE. DNA of the CDR3: TGTGCCAGCCGGGGACAGGGTTCGGGCAATGAGCAGTTCTTC. Residues: CASRGQGSGNEQFF.

In this sample, this clone turned up once. The chain combines TRBV7-9 with TRBJ2-1; D might be TRBD2 (5 bases). Germline values: CDR1 SEHNR, CDR2 FQNEAQ (reference sequence). Trimming left V 9 bases short and J 7 bases short, with 22 bases between. The CDR3 loop spans 15 amino acids. The CDR3 DNA reads TGTGCCAGTATAGTTTTAGGAGGAGGAAGAAATGAGCAGTTCTTC. Its translation is CASIVLGGGRNEQFF.

The chain couples TRBV19 to TRBJ2-3; D is unresolved. Germline CDR1 is LNHDA and CDR2 is SQIVND (reference sequence). The CDR3 has 13 residues. Trimming took off 1 base at V and 5 bases at J, with 7 bases between the two ends. The CDR3, as DNA: TGTGCCAGTAGTATAGCCGGAAGAGATACGCAGTATTTT. Its translation: CASSIAGRDTQYF.

This chain links TRBV9 with TRBJ2-5; perhaps TRBD1 as D (5 bases). The CDR3 extends over 16 amino acids. V was clipped by 0 bases and J by 0 bases, with 12 bases between them. Germline V CDR1 and CDR2: SGDLS, YYNGEE. The CDR3 sequence is CASSVEPRGNQETQYF. The CDR3 coding sequence is TGTGCCAGCAGCGTAGAGCCTAGGGGCAACCAAGAGACCCAGTACTTC. Drawing the rest from reference TRBV9 and TRBJ2-5, the complete variable domain is DSGVTQTPKHLITATGQRVTLRCSPRSGDLSVYWYQQSLDQGLQFLIQYYNGEERAKGNILERFSAQQFPDLHSELNLSSLELGDSALYFCASSVEPRGNQETQYFGPGTRLLVL.

The gene calls are TRBV11-2 and TRBJ2-1; TRBD2 matches 9 bases. The germline V gene encodes CDR1 SGHAT and CDR2 FQNNGV. The CDR3 length is 14 residues. V trimming: 3 bases; J trimming: 7 bases; junction bases outside the gene matches: 4. This CDR3 is CASSFLAGVNEQFF. CDR3 DNA: TGTGCCAGCAGCTTTTTAGCGGGAGTGAATGAGCAGTTCTTC.

This chain uses TRBV4-1 with TRBJ2-2; TRBD1 might be the D (5 bases). Germline values: CDR1 MGHRA, CDR2 YSYEKL. V was clipped by 3 bases and J by 5 bases, with 10 bases between them. The CDR3 contains 14 residues. CDR3 loop: CASSQLQGTGELFF. In DNA form, the CDR3 reads TGCGCCAGCAGCCAGTTGCAGGGAACCGGGGAGCTGTTTTTT.

The CDR3: CASSPYIGTGNYGYTF. The CDR3 region has the DNA TGTGCCAGCAGCCCTTACATCGGGACAGGGAACTATGGCTACACCTTC. This chain links TRBV14 with TRBJ1-2, with 9 bases aligning to TRBD1. The CDR3 sequence is 16 residues long. Per germline, CDR1 SGHDN and CDR2 FVKESK. Trimming at V came to 4 bases and at J to 2 bases, leaving 8 bases not matched to a gene.

This rearrangement joins TRBV27 to TRBJ2-5; 8 nucleotides align to TRBD1. Germline V gene data show CDR1 as MNHEY and CDR2 as SMNVEV (reference sequence). The CDR3 extends over 14 amino acids. J gave up 4 bases and V 4 bases, and 5 bases lay outside the gene matches. The CDR3 bases are TGTGCCAGCAGTTCGCAGGGGGCGGGAGAGACCCAGTACTTC. This translates into CASSSQGAGETQYF.

V gene TRBV6-5 combines with J gene TRBJ2-5, with 8 bases that match TRBD2. V lost 7 bases, J lost 0 bases, and 7 bases stayed unmatched. There are 15 residues in the CDR3. Germline CDR1 is MNHEY and CDR2 is SVGAGI. The CDR3 DNA reads TGTGCCAGCACCCATGCGGGGGGTTACCAAGAGACCCAGTACTTC. The encoded protein is CASTHAGGYQETQYF.

Points on this clone: The same CDR3 also results from other DNA sequences found in this sample. CDR3 amino acids: CSVVSSSYEQYF. CDR3 in DNA: TGCAGCGTTGTGTCTAGCTCCTACGAGCAGTACTTC. V gene TRBV29-1 combines with J gene TRBJ2-7; D is unclear. The V and J ends lost 4 bases and 0 bases respectively, with 7 bases between them. Germline V gene sequence: CDR1 SQVTM, CDR2 ANQGSEA. The length of the CDR3 is 12 residues.